This TCR beta chain was documented in a study of spatial heterogeneity in lung cancer (dated by TCRdb to about 2019). The study in broad terms: The donors were about 71 patients from the lung TRACERx cohort who had early-stage, untreated non-small cell lung cancer. Follow-up PBMC samples were sequenced whenever the samples were available, and the median time to follow-up was roughly 2 years after resection. Beta-chain transcripts were consistently detected in greater numbers than alpha-chain transcripts, which likely reflects a higher abundance of beta-chain transcripts. In the raw uncorrected reads, each unique combination of TCR and UMI appeared more than ten times on average. In non-small cell lung cancer, the study quantitatively compared TCR alpha and beta repertoires across several tumor regions, matched nontumor lung, and blood. Nonsynonymous mutation counts, determined by whole-exome sequencing of tumor tissue, were related to TCR repertoire features. Both alpha and beta chains were TCR-sequenced in fewer than 250 tumor regions, 64 matched nontumor lung samples and around 50 PBMC samples obtained at surgery.

This specimen's time point label, interpreted: blood at routine non-recurrence follow-up after resection. For TCR sequencing, whole RNA was extracted from tumor and nontumor lung tissue, or from cryopreserved PBMC samples, and no cell sorting was done. Only patients with enough RNA available from two or more tumor regions were chosen for TCR sequencing. The method was 5' RACE. TCRdb shows the sequencer as NextSeq 500. The TCR library protocol attached a unique molecular identifier to each TCR cDNA molecule to allow correction of PCR and sequencing errors. The study's own analysis went as follows. Decombinator tools were used for TCR identification, UMI-based error correction and CDR3 extraction. TCRs above a frequency of 2 per 1,000, corresponding to the top 1% of the tumor frequency distribution, were defined as expanded. Rényi diversity was computed with the R vegan package after subsampling each repertoire 100 times to 5,000 TCRs. CDR3 similarity networks were built from amino acid triplet string-kernel similarity, connecting CDR3s with pairwise similarity above 0.82. In TCRdb, the public reads were trimmed at Q25 with fastp and aligned with MiXCR, with productive beta chains retained. Identical CDR3 proteins give one entry, which carries the most common genes and DNA. The V and J calls come from TCRdb's annotation, not from the publication. For this sample the table gives around 100,000 distinct CDR3 sequences, of which about a tenth were detected only once. The top ten clones comprise roughly a quarter of the sample.

This clonotype was detected only a few times. Its binding antigen is unknown. Base qualities are not provided; no much larger clone lies one nucleotide away. The germline V gene encodes CDR1 SGHAT and CDR2 FQDESV (reference sequence). The CDR3 runs 14 amino acids, cysteine and phenylalanine included. Only the CDR3 region is kept as DNA, spanning 42 bases read in frame from base 1. Trimming takes 1 base from V and 5 bases from J, and the germline ends sit 9 bases apart. What the study reported, not specific to this receptor: Comparisons of baseline and follow-up blood repertoires included only about 15 patients. Ubiquitous expanded tumor TCRs were detected in blood more often at tumor resection than at routine follow-up. Additional single-cell paired TCR alpha and beta sequencing was considered necessary to confirm, at a functional level, the hypothesis that regional TCRs recognize regional mutations.

The origin of this receptor is a female donor with early-stage non-small cell lung cancer. The sequenced sample was PBMCs, obtained at follow-up. Here the chain combines TRBV11-1 and TRBJ2-1; TRBD1 might be the D gene, on 6 matching bases. The sequenced DNA is TGTGCCAGCAGCTTAGGGACAGTTGACAATGAGCAGTTCTTC. This encodes CASSLGTVDNEQFF.